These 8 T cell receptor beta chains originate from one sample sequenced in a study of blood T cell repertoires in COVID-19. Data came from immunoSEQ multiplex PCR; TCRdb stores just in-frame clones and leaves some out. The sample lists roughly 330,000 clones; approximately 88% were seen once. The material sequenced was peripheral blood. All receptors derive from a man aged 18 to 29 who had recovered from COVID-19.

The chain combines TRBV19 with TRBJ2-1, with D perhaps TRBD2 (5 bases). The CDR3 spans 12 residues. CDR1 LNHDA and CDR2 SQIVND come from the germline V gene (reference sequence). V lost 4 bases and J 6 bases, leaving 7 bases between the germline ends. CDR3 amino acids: CASSKSGNEQFF. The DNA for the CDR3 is TGTGCCAGTAGTAAAAGCGGCAATGAGCAGTTCTTC.

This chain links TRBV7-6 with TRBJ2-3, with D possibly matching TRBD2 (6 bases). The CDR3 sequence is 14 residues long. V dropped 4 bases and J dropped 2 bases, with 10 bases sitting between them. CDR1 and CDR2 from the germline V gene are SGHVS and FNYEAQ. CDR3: CASSSGTFTDTQYF. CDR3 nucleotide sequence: TGTGCCAGCAGCTCCGGGACTTTCACAGATACGCAGTATTTT.

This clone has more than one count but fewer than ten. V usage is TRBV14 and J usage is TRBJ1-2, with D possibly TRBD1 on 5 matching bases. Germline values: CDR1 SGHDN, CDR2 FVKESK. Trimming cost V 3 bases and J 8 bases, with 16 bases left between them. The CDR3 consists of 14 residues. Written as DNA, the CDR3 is TGTGCCAGCAGCCATTTCACCCAGGGTTGGGGCTACACCTTC. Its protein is CASSHFTQGWGYTF.

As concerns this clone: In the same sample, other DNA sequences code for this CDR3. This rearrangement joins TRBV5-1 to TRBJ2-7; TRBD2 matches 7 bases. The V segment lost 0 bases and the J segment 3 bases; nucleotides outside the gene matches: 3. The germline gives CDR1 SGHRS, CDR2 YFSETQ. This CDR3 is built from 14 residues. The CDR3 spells CASSLGGGSYEQYF. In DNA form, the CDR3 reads TGCGCCAGCAGCTTGGGCGGCGGGAGCTACGAGCAGTACTTC.

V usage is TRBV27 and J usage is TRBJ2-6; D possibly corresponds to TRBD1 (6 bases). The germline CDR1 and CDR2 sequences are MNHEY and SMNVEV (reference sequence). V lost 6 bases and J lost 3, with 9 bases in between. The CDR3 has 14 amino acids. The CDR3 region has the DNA TGTGCCAGCAGACAGGGACGTGGGGCCAACGTCCTGACTTTC. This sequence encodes CASRQGRGANVLTF.

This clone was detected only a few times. The DNA for the CDR3 is TGTGCCAGCTCAGGTAGGACAGGGGAAGGTAACTACGAGCAGTACTTC. It translates to CASSGRTGEGNYEQYF. The chain uses TRBV18 and TRBJ2-7; 9 bases are a match to TRBD1. The CDR3 totals 16 residues. Germline V CDR1 and CDR2: KGHSH, LQKENI. The ends lost 5 bases at V and 3 bases at J; junction bases unmatched: 11. The full variable domain, in which reference TRBV18 and TRBJ2-7 provide the parts outside the CDR3, is NAGVMQNPRHLVRRRGQEARLRCSPMKGHSHVYWYRQLPEEGLKFMVYLQKENIIDESGMPKERFSAEFPKEGPSILRIQQVVRGDSAAYFCASSGRTGEGNYEQYFGPGTRLTVT.

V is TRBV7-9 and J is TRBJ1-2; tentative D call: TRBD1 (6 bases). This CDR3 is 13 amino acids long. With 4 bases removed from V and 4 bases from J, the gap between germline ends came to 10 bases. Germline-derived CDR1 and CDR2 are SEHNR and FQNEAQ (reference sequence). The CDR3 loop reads CASSSGQFYGYTF. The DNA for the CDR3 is TGTGCCAGCAGCTCGGGACAATTCTATGGCTACACCTTC.

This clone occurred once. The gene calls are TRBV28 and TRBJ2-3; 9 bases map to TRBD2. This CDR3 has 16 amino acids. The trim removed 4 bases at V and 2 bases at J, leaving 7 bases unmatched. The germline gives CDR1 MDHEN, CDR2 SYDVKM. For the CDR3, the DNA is TGTGCCAGCAGTTCCGCGGGACTAGCAAACACAGATACGCAGTATTTT. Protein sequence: CASSSAGLANTDTQYF.